Listed below are T cell receptor beta chains from one sample, sequenced in a study of control samples from healthy donors and cancer patients. The assay was immunoSEQ multiplex PCR, and TCRdb's table has in-frame clones only and misses some. The sample carries about 140,000 clones, about 88% recorded once. Material: blood. The receptors derive from a woman aged 30 to 39 in good health. The CDR3 runs from the conserved cysteine through the conserved F or W.

TRBV5-4	TRBJ1-1	CASTNQGVGTEAFF
TRBV19	TRBJ1-5	CASSDSSNQPQHF
TRBV21-1	TRBJ2-1	CASSIAGGRDNEQFF
TRBV18	TRBJ1-1	CASSLLQGHTEAFF
TRBV6-6	TRBJ2-1	CASSFAQGERQFF
TRBV11-2	TRBJ1-6	CASSPWTGPNSPLHF
TRBV3-1/TRBV3-2	TRBJ1-2	CASSQVQSYGYTF
TRBV4-2	TRBJ2-2	CASSQEALAPTGELFF
TRBV7-6	TRBJ2-7	CASSLAGTDVGEQYF
TRBV2	TRBJ2-5	CASSDASGETQYF
TRBV19	TRBJ1-5	CASSPPGGGSQPQHF
TRBV11-2	TRBJ2-7	CASSSIGKDEYF
TRBV27	TRBJ1-2	CASSLSPRDYGYTF
TRBV7-9	TRBJ2-2	CASSLNPAGQAGELFF
TRBV25-1	TRBJ1-2	CASSGDSSSDYGYTF
TRBV9	TRBJ2-7	CASSVGEMGLAGLYEQYF
TRBV5-1	TRBJ2-7	CASRPGGSSYEQYF
TRBV9	TRBJ1-2	CASSLSWGDRDGYTF
TRBV9	TRBJ2-6	CASSVRGTGVGANVLTF
TRBV30	TRBJ1-2	CAWDRGDYGYTF
TRBV7-9	TRBJ1-1	CASSWTVNTEAFF
TRBV6-5	TRBJ1-1	CASGTGNTEAFF
TRBV28	TRBJ1-1	CASRIQAAGLFAAFF
TRBV5-1	TRBJ2-3	CASSGGDFVTDTQYF
TRBV30	TRBJ1-4	CAGSGGPEKLFF
TRBV7-2	TRBJ1-1	CASSLVSGGMNTEAFF
TRBV29-1	TRBJ2-7	CSVIPRGGYEQYF
TRBV5-1	TRBJ2-1	CASTQGRTYNEQFF
TRBV6-4	TRBJ1-1	CARTGHYTEAFF
TRBV24-1	TRBJ2-5	CATSDSTEYQETQYF
TRBV24-1	TRBJ1-3	CATSAAGPILGNTIYF
TRBV12-3/TRBV12-4	TRBJ2-3	CASSSGVPDTQYF
TRBV6-5	TRBJ2-7	CASSSLIVLASYEQYF
TRBV10-3	TRBJ1-1	CAISDPGVNTEAFF
TRBV2	TRBJ2-7	CASWKIGLSSYEQYF
TRBV24-1	TRBJ1-1	CATSDGAETSGAFF
TRBV11-2	TRBJ2-3	CASSLAGGGVVDTQYF
TRBV9	TRBJ2-7	CASSVSGGPYEQYF
TRBV20-1	TRBJ2-1	CSASVSGGNEQFF
TRBV6-2/TRBV6-3	TRBJ2-7	CASSYSRLAGSYEQYF
TRBV24-1	TRBJ2-7	CATSDGGPHEQYF
TRBV11-3	TRBJ1-1	CASSLSGGGEAFF
TRBV21-1	TRBJ2-2	CASSKSTLAGGYNTGELFF
TRBV12-3/TRBV12-4	TRBJ2-7	CASSLVPYEQYF
TRBV11-2	TRBJ2-7	CASSSGQGYEQYF
TRBV29-1	TRBJ2-2	CSVEGVVRGQGELFF
TRBV9	TRBJ1-1	CASSVGQGDTEAFF